Listed below are T cell receptor beta chains from one sample, sequenced in a study of shared clonotypes between healthy human individuals. Sequenced by immunoSEQ multiplex PCR; TCRdb stores in-frame clones only, minus some. This table has over 2 million clones, about 95% appearing once. Sample: naive CD8+ T cells sorted from blood. These TCRs come from a man in his late teens or twenties in good health. Both conserved end residues are part of each CDR3. The order of the fields is J gene, V gene, CDR3 protein.

j_gene: TRBJ1-4
v_gene: TRBV2
CDR3aa: CASSGAKVAEKLFF

j_gene: TRBJ2-7
v_gene: TRBV5-6
CDR3aa: CASSLGSSYEQYF

j_gene: TRBJ2-2
v_gene: TRBV4-1
CDR3aa: CASSQGDFPPGELFF

j_gene: TRBJ2-5
v_gene: TRBV5-1
CDR3aa: CASSLSSGETQYF

j_gene: TRBJ1-3
v_gene: TRBV6-1
CDR3aa: CASSEVGSGNTIYF

j_gene: TRBJ2-7
v_gene: TRBV27
CDR3aa: CASSLTGSQVEQYF

j_gene: TRBJ2-7
v_gene: TRBV9
CDR3aa: CASSVAPGGYEQYF

j_gene: TRBJ2-3
v_gene: TRBV7-2
CDR3aa: CASSSQAGGADTQYF

j_gene: TRBJ1-1
v_gene: TRBV6-1
CDR3aa: CASSEIYGGNTEAFF

j_gene: TRBJ2-7
v_gene: TRBV9
CDR3aa: CASSVASSASYEQYF

j_gene: TRBJ2-7
v_gene: TRBV19
CDR3aa: CASSSRLGGDEQYF

j_gene: TRBJ2-2
v_gene: TRBV5-6
CDR3aa: CASSLWVTGELFF

j_gene: TRBJ1-3
v_gene: TRBV27
CDR3aa: CASSLSPPFSSGNTIYF

j_gene: TRBJ2-3
v_gene: TRBV27
CDR3aa: CASSDLGGKTDTQYF

j_gene: TRBJ1-2
v_gene: TRBV29-1
CDR3aa: CSVDEGTHYGYTF

j_gene: TRBJ1-3
v_gene: TRBV4-1
CDR3aa: CASSQEGEHNTIYF

j_gene: TRBJ2-2
v_gene: TRBV12-5
CDR3aa: CASGWLSGVRGGELFF

j_gene: TRBJ2-7
v_gene: TRBV6-6
CDR3aa: CASSYSRYGTTLEQYF

j_gene: TRBJ1-4
v_gene: TRBV5-3
CDR3aa: CARSLVQGDEKLFF